Listed here are 22 T cell receptor beta chains from one sample, sequenced in a study of CD8 T cells in ankylosing spondylitis. General study results and limits: Within ankylosing spondylitis blood, a TCR beta motif made up of roughly eight highly homologous variants appeared to be characteristic.

Their specific antigens are unknown. TCRdb re-called the 5' RACE reads through MiXCR, storing one row per CDR3 protein. Of hundreds of thousands of distinct CDR3 sequences detected, about 10% appear once; the ten largest clones hold more than 0.5%. The sequencing input was blood, either unsorted or a sorted T cell fraction (not recorded which). Receptors originate from a male donor with ankylosing spondylitis.

In this sample, this clonotype turned up many times. The V call is TRBV7-8, the J call TRBJ2-1; 13 bases align to TRBD2. In germline, CDR1 is SGHVS, CDR2 FQNEAQ. Trimming removed 2 bases from V and 0 bases from J; junction bases left unmatched: 7. This CDR3 is built from 19 residues. The CDR3: CASSLTGTSGISSYNEQFF. The CDR3 bases are TGTGCCAGCAGCTTAACCGGGACTAGCGGGATTTCCTCCTACAATGAGCAGTTCTTC.

V usage is TRBV20-1 and J usage is TRBJ2-7, with 11 bases fitting TRBD2. There are 14 residues in the CDR3. V gave up 6 bases and J gave up 1 base; unmatched junction bases: 5. CDR1 and CDR2 (germline): DFQATT, SNEGSKA (reference sequence). CDR3 region: CSATLAGVSYEQYF. As DNA, the CDR3 is TGCAGTGCCACACTAGCGGGAGTGTCCTACGAGCAGTACTTC.

This clonotype was observed a few times. This sequence joins TRBV15 and TRBJ1-1; the D is unclear. Germline lookup yields CDR1 LNHNV and CDR2 YYDKDF (reference sequence). Trimming left V 1 base short and J 5 bases short, with 14 bases between. This CDR3 has 15 amino acids. CDR3 nucleotide sequence: TGTGCCACCAGCAGAGTCAGACGGATAGGAACTGAAGCTTTCTTT. Amino acids: CATSRVRRIGTEAFF.

The rearrangement joins TRBV9 to TRBJ2-6; perhaps TRBD1 as D (6 bases). V was clipped by 4 bases and J by 2 bases, with 13 bases between them. CDR1 SGDLS and CDR2 YYNGEE come from the germline V gene. The CDR3 runs to 16 residues. CDR3 sequence (DNA): TGTGCCAGCAGCAACAGGGTCTTCCCTGGGGCCAACGTCCTGACTTTC. Translating it yields CASSNRVFPGANVLTF.

V is TRBV20-1 and J is TRBJ2-2; D may be TRBD2 (5 bases). From germline, CDR1 is DFQATT and CDR2 SNEGSKA (reference sequence). V was shortened by 0 bases and J by 3 bases, with 14 bases between the two germline ends. The CDR3 has 16 amino acids. CDR3 DNA: TGCAGTGCTAGAGATCTTAAGGCGGGCCACACCGGGGAGCTGTTTTTT. Protein sequence: CSARDLKAGHTGELFF.

This clonotype was detected a few times. V is TRBV12-3 or TRBV12-4 and J is TRBJ2-3; 8 bases agree with TRBD2. Trimming at V came to 4 bases and at J to 6 bases, leaving 3 bases not matched to a gene. This CDR3 contains 13 residues. CDR3 bases: TGTGCCAGCAGTTGGGGGACTAGGGATACGCAGTATTTT. As protein: CASSWGTRDTQYF.

This clonotype was recorded a few times. The genes are TRBV29-1 and TRBJ2-5, with D possibly being TRBD1 or TRBD2 (5 bases each). Germline loops: CDR1 SQVTM, CDR2 ANQGSEA. The CDR3 loop spans 12 amino acids. V was clipped by 2 bases and J by 7 bases, with 11 bases between them. Here the CDR3 reads CSVESGDGTQYF. The DNA of the CDR3 is TGCAGCGTTGAATCCGGGGACGGGACCCAGTACTTC.

This clonotype came up many times. This rearrangement joins TRBV29-1 to TRBJ1-1; D uncertain. Germline V gene sequence: CDR1 SQVTM, CDR2 ANQGSEA. Trimming cost V 5 bases and J 0 bases, with 10 bases left between them. CDR3 length: 13 residues. The CDR3 loop reads CSVSRVVNTEAFF. Here the CDR3 DNA reads TGCAGCGTTTCACGGGTAGTGAACACTGAAGCTTTCTTT.

This clonotype was seen a few times. This chain connects TRBV24-1 to TRBJ2-5; D possibly corresponds to TRBD2 (5 bases). The length of the CDR3 is 14 residues. V dropped 0 bases and J dropped 5 bases, with 9 bases sitting between them. Germline CDR1 reads KGHDR; CDR2 reads SFDVKD. The CDR3 spells CATSDLGGRETQYF. In nucleotides, the CDR3 is TGTGCCACCAGTGATTTGGGAGGCCGGGAGACCCAGTACTTC.

This clonotype was observed a handful of times. V usage is TRBV20-1 and J usage is TRBJ2-7; possible D gene TRBD1, 5 bases. This CDR3 is built from 14 residues. Deletions cut 4 bases from V and 7 bases from J, with 20 bases between. Germline V CDR1 and CDR2: DFQATT, SNEGSKA (reference sequence). CDR3 loop: CSAMGRQGLGEQYF. The CDR3 DNA reads TGCAGTGCTATGGGCAGGCAGGGTTTGGGGGAGCAGTACTTC.

The chain joins TRBV7-9 to TRBJ2-3; the D call may be TRBD1 or TRBD2 (5 bases each). V was cut by 3 bases and J by 3 bases, with 13 bases left in between. CDR1 is SEHNR, CDR2 FQNEAQ, per germline (reference sequence). The CDR3 is 15 residues long. The CDR3 coding sequence is TGTGCCAGCAGCTTCCGGGGCGTGAGGACAGATACGCAGTATTTT. This sequence encodes CASSFRGVRTDTQYF.

This clonotype was counted only a few times. The chain has TRBV10-3 and TRBJ2-3; 9 bases map to TRBD2. The germline gives CDR1 ENHRY, CDR2 SYGVKD. The CDR3 covers 16 residues. V was pared by 6 bases and J by 0 bases, with 7 bases of the junction left unmatched. CDR3 protein: CAISPRTSGSTDTQYF. The CDR3, as DNA: TGTGCCATCAGCCCCCGTACTAGCGGGAGCACAGATACGCAGTATTTT.

The DNA for the CDR3 is TGTGCCAGCAGTTACCCAAGGGTAGCCAAAAACATTCAGTACTTC. Translating it yields CASSYPRVAKNIQYF. The V call is TRBV6-2 or TRBV6-3, the J call TRBJ2-4, with D uncertain. Germline loops: CDR1 MNHEY, CDR2 SVGEGT. The CDR3 has 15 residues. Trimming removed 2 bases from V and 0 bases from J, with 8 bases in between.

This clonotype was found a few times. The chain uses TRBV7-9 and TRBJ2-1; D gene uncertain. V was clipped by 4 bases and J by 8 bases, with 24 bases between them. The CDR3 runs 17 residues. In germline, CDR1 is SEHNR, CDR2 FQNEAQ (reference sequence). CDR3 in DNA: TGTGCCAGCAGCTCCTCTGGACGGACGCTTACAATCTATGAGCAGTTCTTC. This codes for CASSSSGRTLTIYEQFF.

This chain uses TRBV5-5 with TRBJ2-1; TRBD2 matches 8 bases. V trimming: 5 bases; J trimming: 3 bases; junction bases outside the gene matches: 10. Germline-derived CDR1 and CDR2 are SGHKS and YYEKEE (reference sequence). This CDR3 has 16 residues. CDR3 coding DNA: TGTGCCAGCAGTTCCGCCAGCGGGAGCTTCTACAATGAGCAGTTCTTC. This gives the protein CASSSASGSFYNEQFF.

In this sample, this clonotype turned up many times. The rearrangement joins TRBV29-1 to TRBJ2-1; D not certain. The V end lost 0 bases, the J end lost 0 bases, and 15 bases lay between the germline ends. CDR3 length: 17 amino acids. Germline values: CDR1 SQVTM, CDR2 ANQGSEA. CDR3 nucleotide sequence: TGCAGCGTTGAAGATCTTGCTGACGGAAGCTCCTACAATGAGCAGTTCTTC. Protein sequence: CSVEDLADGSSYNEQFF.

This chain links TRBV9 with TRBJ2-3, with D unclear. CDR1 and CDR2 from the germline V gene are SGDLS and YYNGEE. The CDR3 extends over 13 amino acids. Trimming stripped 0 bases from V and 6 bases from J, with 8 bases between. The CDR3 sequence is CASSVGMGDTQYF. The CDR3 DNA follows: TGTGCCAGCAGCGTAGGAATGGGGGATACGCAGTATTTT.

Ten or more counts support this clonotype. The chain joins TRBV2 to TRBJ2-2; D unclear. The V gene's germline CDR1 is SNHLY and CDR2 FYNNEI. The CDR3 contains 14 residues. Trimming pared 0 bases from V and 5 bases from J, leaving 7 bases between. CDR3 DNA sequence: TGTGCCAGCAGTGAAGCCCTGATAACCGGGGAGCTGTTTTTT. Translated: CASSEALITGELFF.

The V call is TRBV10-3, the J call TRBJ1-4; D not certain. The CDR3 is made up of 13 amino acids. Trimming took 2 bases from V and 4 from J, leaving 5 bases between them. CDR1 is ENHRY, CDR2 SYGVKD, per germline. CDR3 loop: CAISEGLNEKLFF. The DNA of the CDR3 is TGTGCCATCAGTGAGGGCCTTAATGAAAAACTGTTTTTT.

This clonotype was seen many times. This chain joins TRBV6-5 and TRBJ1-3; the D is unclear. V dropped 0 bases and J dropped 0 bases, with 3 bases sitting between them. Germline V gives CDR1 MNHEY, CDR2 SVGAGI. The CDR3 has 14 residues. CDR3 DNA: TGTGCCAGCAGTTACTCCAGCTCTGGAAACACCATATATTTT. It encodes CASSYSSSGNTIYF.

This clonotype was seen a few times. The chain uses TRBV2 and TRBJ2-3; D is ambiguous. Germline loops: CDR1 SNHLY, CDR2 FYNNEI. The CDR3 contains 15 residues. Trimming shortened V by 2 bases and J by 6 bases, and 15 bases separated the two germline ends. CDR3 DNA: TGTGCCAGCAGTGAAAATTTAGGGATTTATGATACGCAGTATTTT. Residues: CASSENLGIYDTQYF.

The chain combines TRBV20-1 with TRBJ2-1; 11 bases are shared with TRBD2. After removal of 0 bases from V and 3 bases from J, the junction contained 1 base not matched to a gene. This CDR3 contains 15 residues. Germline values: CDR1 DFQATT, CDR2 SNEGSKA (reference sequence). CDR3: CSAREGLAVYNEQFF. CDR3 nucleotides: TGCAGTGCTAGAGAGGGACTAGCGGTCTACAATGAGCAGTTCTTC.